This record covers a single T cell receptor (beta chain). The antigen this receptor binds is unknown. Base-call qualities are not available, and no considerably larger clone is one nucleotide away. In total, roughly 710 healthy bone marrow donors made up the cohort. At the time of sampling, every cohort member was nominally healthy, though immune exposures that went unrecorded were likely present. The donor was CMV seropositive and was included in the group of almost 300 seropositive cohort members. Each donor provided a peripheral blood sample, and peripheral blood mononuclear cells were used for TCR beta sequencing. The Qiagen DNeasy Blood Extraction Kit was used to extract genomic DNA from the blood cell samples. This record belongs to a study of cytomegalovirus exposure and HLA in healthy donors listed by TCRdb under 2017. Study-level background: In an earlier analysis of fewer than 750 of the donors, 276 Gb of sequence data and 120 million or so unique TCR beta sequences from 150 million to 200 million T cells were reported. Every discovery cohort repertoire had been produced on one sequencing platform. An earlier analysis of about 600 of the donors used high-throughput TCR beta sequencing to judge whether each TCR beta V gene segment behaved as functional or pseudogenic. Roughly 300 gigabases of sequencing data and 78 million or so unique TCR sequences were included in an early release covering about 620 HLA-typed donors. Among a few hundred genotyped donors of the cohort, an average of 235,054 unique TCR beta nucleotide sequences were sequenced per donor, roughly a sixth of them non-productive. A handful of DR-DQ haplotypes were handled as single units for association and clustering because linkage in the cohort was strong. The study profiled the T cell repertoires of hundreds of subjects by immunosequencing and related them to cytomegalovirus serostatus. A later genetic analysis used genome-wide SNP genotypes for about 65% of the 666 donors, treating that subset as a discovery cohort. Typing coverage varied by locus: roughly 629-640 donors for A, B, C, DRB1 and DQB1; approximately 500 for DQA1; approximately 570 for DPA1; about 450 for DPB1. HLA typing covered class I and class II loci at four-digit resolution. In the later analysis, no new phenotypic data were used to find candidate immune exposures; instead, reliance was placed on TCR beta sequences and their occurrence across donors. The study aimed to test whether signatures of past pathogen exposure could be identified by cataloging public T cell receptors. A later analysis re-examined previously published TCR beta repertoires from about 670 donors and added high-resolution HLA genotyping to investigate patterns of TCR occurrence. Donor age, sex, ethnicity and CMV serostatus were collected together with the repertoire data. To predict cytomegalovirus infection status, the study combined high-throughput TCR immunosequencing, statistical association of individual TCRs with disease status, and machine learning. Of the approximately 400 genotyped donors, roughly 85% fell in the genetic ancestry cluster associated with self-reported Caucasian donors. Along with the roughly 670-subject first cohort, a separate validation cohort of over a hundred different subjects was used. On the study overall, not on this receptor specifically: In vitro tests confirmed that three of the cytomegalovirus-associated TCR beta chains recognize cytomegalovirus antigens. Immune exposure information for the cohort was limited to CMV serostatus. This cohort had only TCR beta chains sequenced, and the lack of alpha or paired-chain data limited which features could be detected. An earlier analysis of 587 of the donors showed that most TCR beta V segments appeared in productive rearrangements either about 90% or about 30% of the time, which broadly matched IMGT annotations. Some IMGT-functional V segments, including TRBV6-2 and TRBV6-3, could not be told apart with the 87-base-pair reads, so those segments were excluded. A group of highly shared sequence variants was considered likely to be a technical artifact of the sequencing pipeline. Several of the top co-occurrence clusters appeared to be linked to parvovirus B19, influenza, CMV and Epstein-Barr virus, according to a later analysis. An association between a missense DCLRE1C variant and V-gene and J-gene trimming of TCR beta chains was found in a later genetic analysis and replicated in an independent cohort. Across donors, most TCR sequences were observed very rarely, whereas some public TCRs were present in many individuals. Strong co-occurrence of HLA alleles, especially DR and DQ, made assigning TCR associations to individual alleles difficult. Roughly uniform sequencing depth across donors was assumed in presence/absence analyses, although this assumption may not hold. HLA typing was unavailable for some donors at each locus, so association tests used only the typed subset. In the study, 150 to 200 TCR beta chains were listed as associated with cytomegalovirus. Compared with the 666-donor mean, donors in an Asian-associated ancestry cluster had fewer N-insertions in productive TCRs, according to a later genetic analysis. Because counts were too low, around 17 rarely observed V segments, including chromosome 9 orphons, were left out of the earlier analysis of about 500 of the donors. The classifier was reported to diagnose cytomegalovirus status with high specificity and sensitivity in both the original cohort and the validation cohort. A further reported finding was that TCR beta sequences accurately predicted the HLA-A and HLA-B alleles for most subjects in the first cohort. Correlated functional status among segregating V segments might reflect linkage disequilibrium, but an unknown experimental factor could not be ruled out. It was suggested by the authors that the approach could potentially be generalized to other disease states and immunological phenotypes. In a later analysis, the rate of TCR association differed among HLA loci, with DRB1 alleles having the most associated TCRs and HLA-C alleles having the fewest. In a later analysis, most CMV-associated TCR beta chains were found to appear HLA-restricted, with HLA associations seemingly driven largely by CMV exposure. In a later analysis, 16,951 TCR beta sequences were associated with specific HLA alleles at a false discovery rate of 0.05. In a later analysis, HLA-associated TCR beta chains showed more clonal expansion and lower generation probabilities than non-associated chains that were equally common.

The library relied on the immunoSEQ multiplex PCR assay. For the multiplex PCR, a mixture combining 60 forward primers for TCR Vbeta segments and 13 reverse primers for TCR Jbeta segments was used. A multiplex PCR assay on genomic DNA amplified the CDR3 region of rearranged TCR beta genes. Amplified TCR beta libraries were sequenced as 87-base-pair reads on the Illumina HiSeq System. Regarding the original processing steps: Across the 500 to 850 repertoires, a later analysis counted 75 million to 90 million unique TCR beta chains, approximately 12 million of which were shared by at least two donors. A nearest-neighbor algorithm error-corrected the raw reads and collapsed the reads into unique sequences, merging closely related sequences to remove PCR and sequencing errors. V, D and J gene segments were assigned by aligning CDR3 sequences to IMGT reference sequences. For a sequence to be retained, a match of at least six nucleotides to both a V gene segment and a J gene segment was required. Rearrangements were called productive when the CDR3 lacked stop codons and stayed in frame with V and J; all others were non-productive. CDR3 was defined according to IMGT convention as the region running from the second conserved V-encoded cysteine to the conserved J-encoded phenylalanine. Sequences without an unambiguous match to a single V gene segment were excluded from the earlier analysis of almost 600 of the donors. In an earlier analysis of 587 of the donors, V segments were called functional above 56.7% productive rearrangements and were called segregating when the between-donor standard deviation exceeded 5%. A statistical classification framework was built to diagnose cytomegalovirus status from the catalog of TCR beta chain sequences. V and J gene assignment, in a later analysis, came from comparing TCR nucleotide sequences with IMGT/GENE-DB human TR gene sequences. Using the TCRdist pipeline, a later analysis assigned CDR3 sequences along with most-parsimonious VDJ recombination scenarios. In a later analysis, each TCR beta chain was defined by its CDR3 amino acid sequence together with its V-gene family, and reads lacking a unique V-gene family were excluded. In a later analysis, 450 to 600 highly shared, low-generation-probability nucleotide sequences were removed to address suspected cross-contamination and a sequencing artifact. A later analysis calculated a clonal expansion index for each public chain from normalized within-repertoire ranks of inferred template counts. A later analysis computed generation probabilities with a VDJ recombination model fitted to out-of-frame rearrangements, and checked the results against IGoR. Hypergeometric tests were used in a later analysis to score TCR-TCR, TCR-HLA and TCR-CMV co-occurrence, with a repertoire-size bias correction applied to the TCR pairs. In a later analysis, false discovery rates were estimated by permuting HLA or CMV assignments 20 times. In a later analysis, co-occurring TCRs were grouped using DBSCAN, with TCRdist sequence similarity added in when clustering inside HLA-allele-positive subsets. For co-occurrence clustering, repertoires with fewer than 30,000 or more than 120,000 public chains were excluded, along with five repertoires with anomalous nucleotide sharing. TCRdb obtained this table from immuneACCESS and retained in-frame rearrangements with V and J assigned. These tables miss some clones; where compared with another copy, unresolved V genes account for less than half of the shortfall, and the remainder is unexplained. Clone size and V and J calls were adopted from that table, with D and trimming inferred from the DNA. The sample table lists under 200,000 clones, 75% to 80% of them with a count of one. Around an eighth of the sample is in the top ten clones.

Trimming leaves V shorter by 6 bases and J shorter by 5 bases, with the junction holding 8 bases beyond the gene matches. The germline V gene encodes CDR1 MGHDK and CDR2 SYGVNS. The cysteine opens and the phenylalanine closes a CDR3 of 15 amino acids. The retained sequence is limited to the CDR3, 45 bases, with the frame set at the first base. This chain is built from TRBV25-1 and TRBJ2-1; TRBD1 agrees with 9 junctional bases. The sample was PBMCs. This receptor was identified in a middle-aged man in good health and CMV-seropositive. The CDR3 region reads CASSLGQGWDNEQFF. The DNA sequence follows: TGTGCCAGCAGCCTAGGACAGGGGTGGGACAATGAGCAGTTCTTC.